This TCR beta chain originates from a study of T cells in tumors after PD-1 blockade. Study-wide findings and caveats: About 41% of tumor TCR clonotypes were also found in blood.

This CDR3 spans 14 amino acids. From germline, CDR1 is SGHDN and CDR2 FVKESK. Trimming pared 0 bases from V and 9 bases from J, leaving 14 bases between. The table came from immunoSEQ multiplex PCR; TCRdb's copy has only in-frame clones and leaves some out. The sample includes 55,000 to 65,000 clones, 80% seen only once; the top ten take roughly 13%. This clone was seen only a few times. Its antigen is not identified. Template: tumor biopsy or peripheral blood genomic DNA, roughly 550-6,004 ng per sample. The chain joins TRBV14 to TRBJ1-1, with D uncertain. The clonotype comes from a human donor with basal cell carcinoma. The source was PBMCs, collected before anti-PD-1 treatment. The CDR3 nucleotides read TGTGCCAGCAGCCAAGATCCGGTTTTGAGCCAAGCTTTCTTT. As protein: CASSQDPVLSQAFF.